The 26 T cell receptor beta chains given below trace back to one sample, sequenced in a study of early T cells in non-severe SARS-CoV-2 infection. Each CDR3 protein gets one entry after TCRdb re-called the 5' RACE reads with MiXCR. The sample includes some 20,000 distinct CDR3 sequences, about 4.8% of them seen just once. Sample: whole blood. The receptors were gathered from an adult who was a healthcare worker with PCR-confirmed SARS-CoV-2 infection or an uninfected control (not recorded which).

This clonotype has just a few counts. The rearrangement links TRBV10-3 to TRBJ1-1, with D tentatively TRBD1 (5 bases). Germline values: CDR1 ENHRY, CDR2 SYGVKD. The CDR3 totals 14 residues. The V end was cut by 5 bases, the J end by 7 bases, with 17 bases between. CDR3 protein: CAISSWSGLGEAFF. The CDR3 DNA sequence: TGTGCCATCAGTTCATGGTCGGGGCTGGGTGAAGCTTTCTTT.

This clonotype appeared many times. The chain recombines TRBV27 with TRBJ1-6; 12 bases match TRBD1. The V and J ends lost 6 bases and 9 bases, in that order; junction bases with no gene match: 12. This CDR3 is 17 amino acids long. In germline, CDR1 is MNHEY, CDR2 SMNVEV (reference sequence). CDR3 in amino acids: CASRTGTGGVFTSPLHF. The DNA of the CDR3 is TGTGCCAGCAGGACCGGGACAGGGGGCGTGTTTACTTCACCCCTCCACTTT.

This clonotype was recorded many times. CDR3 in amino acids: CATSDPNNEQFF. CDR3 DNA: TGTGCCACCAGTGATCCGAACAATGAGCAGTTCTTC. The chain joins TRBV24-1 to TRBJ2-1; D is undetermined. Germline V gives CDR1 KGHDR, CDR2 SFDVKD. The length of the CDR3 is 12 residues. Trimming took 3 bases from V and 5 from J, leaving 4 bases between them.

This clonotype is medium-sized within its sample. The chain carries TRBV12-3 or TRBV12-4 and TRBJ1-5; 8 positions match TRBD1. The CDR3 contains 16 residues. The J segment lost 4 bases and the V segment lost 6 bases, leaving 11 bases of the junction unmatched. CDR3 residues: CASSPAGQVGNQPQHF. The CDR3 DNA sequence: TGTGCCAGCAGCCCGGCGGGACAGGTCGGAAATCAGCCCCAGCATTTT.

Many counts were recorded for this clonotype. The J gene is TRBJ2-5, the V gene TRBV6-4; 10 bases are shared with TRBD2. The CDR3 extends over 17 amino acids. The germline CDR1 and CDR2 sequences are MRHNA and SNTAGT. With 2 bases clipped from V and 5 bases from J, the junction kept 11 bases outside the gene matches. CDR3 DNA: TGTGCCAGCAGTGACCCTAGCGGGAGAGCGGTTAAGGAGACCCAGTACTTC. Amino acids: CASSDPSGRAVKETQYF.

As to this clonotype: Mismatch with germline at one junction end may stem from a read error. The V gene is TRBV12-3 or TRBV12-4, the J gene TRBJ1-5; no firm D call. The CDR3 sequence is 13 residues long. The DNA for the CDR3 is TGTGTCAGCAGTTTAGAACCCAGAAAGCCCCAGCATTTT. Translation: CVSSLEPRKPQHF.

The genes are TRBV20-1 and TRBJ2-1, with D perhaps TRBD1 (6 bases). Per the germline V gene, CDR1 is DFQATT and CDR2 is SNEGSKA (reference sequence). This CDR3 has 16 residues. Trimming shortened V by 6 bases and J by 2 bases, and 20 bases separated the two germline ends. This CDR3 reads CSAKWADRSTYNEQFF. The CDR3 DNA is TGCAGTGCAAAGTGGGCCGACAGGAGTACCTACAATGAGCAGTTCTTC.

This clonotype came up many times. J is TRBJ2-3 and V is TRBV12-5; D not certain. Deletions cut 4 bases from V and 0 bases from J, with 5 bases between. The germline gives CDR1 LGHNT, CDR2 FRNRAP. The CDR3 is made up of 13 amino acids. The CDR3 DNA reads as TGTGCTAGTGGTTACGGAAGCACAGATACGCAGTATTTT. It codes for CASGYGSTDTQYF.

This clonotype is classed as medium-sized (0.01 to 0.1%). The V and J genes are TRBV7-8 and TRBJ2-7; no reliable D call. Trimming stripped 1 base from V and 3 bases from J, with 7 bases between. Germline CDR1 SGHVS, CDR2 FQNEAQ. This CDR3 has 13 residues. The CDR3 DNA reads as TGTGCCAGCAGCTTAGAATACGGCTACGAGCAGTACGTC. Protein sequence: CASSLEYGYEQYV.

The rearrangement links TRBV7-8 to TRBJ1-5, with TRBD1 as a possible D gene (6 bases). Per germline, CDR1 SGHVS and CDR2 FQNEAQ. This CDR3 is 15 amino acids long. The germline V and J ends were trimmed by 1 base and 7 bases, with 14 bases remaining between them. The CDR3 DNA sequence: TGTGCCAGCAGCTTAGGTAACAGGGAGGAACAGCCCCAGCATTTT. It is translated as CASSLGNREEQPQHF.

This clonotype is categorized as medium-sized. This chain connects TRBV11-3 to TRBJ2-1; perhaps TRBD2 as D (6 bases). V dropped 2 bases and J dropped 4 bases, with 12 bases sitting between them. Germline assignment: CDR1 SGHNT and CDR2 YENEEA. This CDR3 comprises 15 residues. This CDR3 is CASSLTLALYNEQFF. Here the CDR3 DNA reads TGTGCCAGCAGCTTAACCCTAGCGTTGTACAATGAGCAGTTCTTC.

At least ten counts were recorded for this clonotype. The J gene is TRBJ2-7, the V gene TRBV7-9, with D unclear. The CDR3 totals 13 residues. Germline V gene sequence: CDR1 SEHNR, CDR2 FQNEAQ (reference sequence). V was shortened by 1 base and J by 5 bases, with 9 bases between the two germline ends. Here the CDR3 reads CASSLGSRNEQYV. CDR3 in DNA: TGTGCCAGCAGCTTAGGGTCTCGGAACGAGCAGTACGTC.

Many counts were recorded for this clonotype. The chain employs TRBV7-6 and TRBJ1-6; no reliable D call. Looked up from germline, CDR1 is SGHVS and CDR2 is FNYEAQ. CDR3 length: 13 residues. Trimming removed 0 bases from V and 10 bases from J, with 7 bases in between. This CDR3 reads CASSLALGSPLHF. CDR3 bases: TGTGCCAGCAGCTTAGCGCTGGGGTCACCCCTCCACTTT.

In its sample, this clonotype ranks as medium-sized. The chain joins TRBV3-1 to TRBJ2-7; the match to TRBD1 covers 10 bases. Germline V gives CDR1 LGHDT, CDR2 YNNKEL (reference sequence). After removal of 4 bases from V and 6 bases from J, the junction contained 6 bases not matched to a gene. CDR3 length: 14 amino acids. The CDR3 DNA reads as TGTGCCAGCAGCCCCGGGACAGGGGCAGGCGAGCAGTACTTC. Translating it yields CASSPGTGAGEQYF.

This clonotype came up a few times. Here the CDR3 reads CASSAPSPTEAFF. The CDR3 DNA follows: TGTGCCAGCAGTGCTCCCAGCCCCACTGAAGCTTTCTTT. The chain joins TRBV2 to TRBJ1-1, with D unresolved. The CDR3 consists of 13 residues. V was pared by 4 bases and J by 4 bases, with 10 bases between. Germline V lookup: CDR1 SNHLY, CDR2 FYNNEI.

The chain carries TRBV20-1 and TRBJ2-1; 11 bases are a match to TRBD2. The trim removed 2 bases at V and 9 bases at J, leaving 12 bases unmatched. This CDR3 region has 16 residues. The V gene's germline CDR1 is DFQATT and CDR2 SNEGSKA (reference sequence). CDR3 in DNA: TGCAGTGCTAGATTTGTAGCGGGAGGGCCCGGTGCTGAGCAGTTCTTC. Its protein is CSARFVAGGPGAEQFF.

This clonotype showed up many times. V gene TRBV12-3 or TRBV12-4 combines with J gene TRBJ1-5; no reliable D call. Trimming removed 3 bases from V and 0 bases from J, with 9 bases in between. CDR3 length: 15 residues. In DNA, the CDR3 is TGTGCCAGCAGTTTTAGACAAAGTAGCAATCAGCCCCAGCATTTT. Its protein product is CASSFRQSSNQPQHF.

This clonotype occurred many times. The chain's CDR3 is CASGWDPKETQYF. The CDR3 bases are TGTGCTAGTGGATGGGACCCAAAAGAGACCCAGTACTTC. The V call is TRBV12-5, the J call TRBJ2-5, with D perhaps being TRBD1 or TRBD2 (5 bases each). The CDR3 has 13 residues. V dropped 6 bases and J dropped 3 bases, with 11 bases sitting between them. The V gene's germline CDR1 is LGHNT and CDR2 FRNRAP.

This clonotype was counted at least ten times. The rearrangement links TRBV12-3 or TRBV12-4 to TRBJ2-5; 7 nucleotides align to TRBD2. V shed 3 bases and J 0 bases; nucleotides not matched to a gene: 4. CDR3 length equals 15 residues. CDR3: CASSFGGGYQETQYF. CDR3 bases: TGTGCCAGCAGTTTTGGGGGGGGGTACCAAGAGACCCAGTACTTC.

In its sample, this clonotype is medium-sized (0.01 to 0.1%). CDR3 sequence: CSARIEYSYNSPLHF. For the CDR3, the DNA is TGCAGTGCTAGAATTGAGTACTCCTATAATTCACCCCTCCACTTT. The genes are TRBV20-1 and TRBJ1-6; the D is unclear. Trimming stripped 2 bases from V and 0 bases from J, with 8 bases between. This CDR3 region has 15 residues. The germline gives CDR1 DFQATT, CDR2 SNEGSKA (reference sequence).

The sample holds many counts of this clonotype. V usage is TRBV6-6 and J usage is TRBJ1-2, with 8 nucleotides matching TRBD1. CDR1 is MNHNY, CDR2 SVGAGI, per germline (reference sequence). This CDR3 is 14 amino acids long. V shed 5 bases, J shed 4 bases, and the junction held 6 bases outside the gene matches. DNA of the CDR3: TGTGCCAGCAGTGGACAGGGAGGCTCCTATGGCTACACCTTC. As protein: CASSGQGGSYGYTF.

V gene TRBV10-2 combines with J gene TRBJ2-1; 8 bases are a match to TRBD2. The CDR3 spans 14 residues. In germline, CDR1 is WSHSY, CDR2 SAAADI. The ends lost 3 bases at V and 6 bases at J; junction bases unmatched: 4. The CDR3 spells CASSEGTRSNEQFF. The CDR3, as DNA: TGCGCCAGCAGTGAAGGGACTAGATCCAATGAGCAGTTCTTC.

This clonotype is classed as medium-sized. V is TRBV7-2 and J is TRBJ1-1; D is perhaps TRBD1 (5 bases). This CDR3 is built from 13 residues. The V gene lost 3 bases and the J gene lost 5 bases, with 10 bases spanning the gap. Germline CDR1 SGHTA, CDR2 FQGNSA. DNA for the CDR3: TGTGCCAGCAGCTTGACAGTACGGACTGAAGCTTTCTTT. Its translation is CASSLTVRTEAFF.

This clonotype was observed at least ten times. This chain joins TRBV10-1 and TRBJ1-2, with unresolved D. Trimming removed 2 bases from V and 0 bases from J, with 7 bases in between. Germline V gene data show CDR1 as WNHNN and CDR2 as SYGVQD (reference sequence). The CDR3 extends over 14 amino acids. The DNA for the CDR3 is TGCGCCAGCAGTGAGGAAGGGACTAACTATGGCTACACCTTC. It is translated as CASSEEGTNYGYTF.

This clonotype is medium-sized by share. This chain links TRBV11-3 with TRBJ2-3, with 9 bases identical to TRBD2. V shed 1 base, J shed 0 bases, and the junction held 5 bases outside the gene matches. Germline lookup yields CDR1 SGHNT and CDR2 YENEEA. CDR3 size: 17 residues. CDR3 in amino acids: CASSLGDTSGSTDTQYF. DNA of the CDR3: TGTGCCAGCAGCTTAGGGGATACTAGCGGGAGCACAGATACGCAGTATTTT.

This clonotype is termed medium-sized. This chain uses TRBV19 with TRBJ2-7; TRBD2 agrees at 11 bases. V lost 3 bases to trimming and J lost 3 bases; unmatched junction nucleotides: 7. This CDR3 has 16 amino acids. CDR1 and CDR2 (germline): LNHDA, SQIVND (reference sequence). Here the CDR3 DNA reads TGTGCCAGTAGTATCCGAACTAGCGGGAGTATCTACGAGCAGTACTTC. Its translation is CASSIRTSGSIYEQYF.